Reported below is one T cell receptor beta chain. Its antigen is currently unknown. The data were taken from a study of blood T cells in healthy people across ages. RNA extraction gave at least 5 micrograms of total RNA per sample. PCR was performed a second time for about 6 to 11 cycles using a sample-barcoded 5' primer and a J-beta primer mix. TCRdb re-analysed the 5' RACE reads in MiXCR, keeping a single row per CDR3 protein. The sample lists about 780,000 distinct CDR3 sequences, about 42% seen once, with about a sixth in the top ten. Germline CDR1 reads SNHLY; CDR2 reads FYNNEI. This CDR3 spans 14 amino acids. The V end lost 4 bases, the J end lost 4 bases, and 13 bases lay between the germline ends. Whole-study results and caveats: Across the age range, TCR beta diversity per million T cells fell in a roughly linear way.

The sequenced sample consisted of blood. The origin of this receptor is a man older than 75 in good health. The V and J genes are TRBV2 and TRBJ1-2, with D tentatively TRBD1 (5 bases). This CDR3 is CASSGRGGSYGYTF. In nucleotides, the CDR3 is TGTGCCAGCAGTGGTCGTGGGGGGAGCTATGGCTACACCTTC.